Detailed here is one TCR beta chain. The sample is drawn from a study of blood T cell repertoires in COVID-19. Germline values: CDR1 SGHNT, CDR2 YENEEA. This CDR3 is built from 14 residues. After removal of 5 bases from V and 6 bases from J, the junction contained 9 bases not matched to a gene. Original processing notes: Quantification of nucleated cells was approximated via reference gene primer amplification. Using immunoSEQ multiplex PCR, the repertoire was profiled, and TCRdb retains in-frame clones only, with some absent. The V and J calls and clone size come from that table; D and trimming were worked out from the DNA. This table holds about 300,000 clones, 86% found once.

The V gene is TRBV11-3, the J gene TRBJ2-7; 8 nucleotides match TRBD1. Sequenced material: PBMCs or T cells enriched from blood (not recorded which). This sequence was found in a woman under 30 who had recovered from COVID-19. CDR3 sequence reads: CASSPGTGGSEQYF. The CDR3 DNA sequence: TGTGCCAGCAGCCCGGGGACAGGAGGCTCCGAGCAGTACTTC. Full variable domain (outside the CDR3, taken from reference TRBV11-3 and TRBJ2-7): EAGVVQSPRYKIIEKKQPVAFWCNPISGHNTLYWYLQNLGQGPELLIRYENEEAVDDSQLPKDRFSAERLKGVDSTLKIQPAELGDSAVYLCASSPGTGGSEQYFGPGTRLTVT.